This T cell receptor (beta chain) was found in a study of blood T cell repertoires in COVID-19. Study information: Italy, Spain and the United States were the sources of the convalescent and acute COVID-19 samples. The analysed material was cDNA or gDNA that came from T cells, B-cell-depleted T cells, or PBMCs.

The CDR3 runs to 11 residues. V lost 6 bases and J lost 3, with 6 bases in between. Germline assignment: CDR1 WSHSY and CDR2 SAAADI. In the original processing: Counts of nucleated cells, estimated from reference gene primer amplification, were obtained. Sequencing was performed with immunoSEQ multiplex PCR; in TCRdb, only in-frame clones are kept and a portion is missing. Clone size and the V and J calls come from that table; the DNA yielded D and trimming. The sample includes some 300,000 clones, around 90% of them seen just once. This clone was found once. The J gene is TRBJ2-7, the V gene TRBV10-2; TRBD1 might be the D (6 bases). The specimen sequenced was peripheral blood. The receptor was derived from a man aged 18 to 29 with active or convalescent COVID-19. The CDR3 sequence: CASRQGYEQYF. CDR3 coding DNA: TGCGCCAGCAGACAGGGCTACGAGCAGTACTTC.